The 26 T cell receptor beta chains listed next were all sequenced from one sample in a study of shared clonotypes between healthy human individuals. Produced via immunoSEQ multiplex PCR; TCRdb's table is partial and in-frame only. The sample records roughly 700,000 clones, 90% being singletons. Sequencing input: memory CD8+ T cells from PBMCs. As for subset: CD45RO+ cells pooled with CCR7-negative TemRA cells. These receptors were taken from a man between 18 and 35 years old in good health. Some clones in this sample may be carry-over from other donors' samples.

The chain links TRBV6-5 to TRBJ1-2, with D hard to call. V gave up 4 bases and J gave up 0 bases, with 12 bases separating them. The CDR3 spans 15 residues. Germline assignment: CDR1 MNHEY and CDR2 SVGAGI. This CDR3 is CASSSDSASNYGYTF. CDR3 DNA sequence: TGTGCCAGCAGTTCAGACTCCGCGTCTAACTATGGCTACACCTTC.

This sequence joins TRBV6-5 and TRBJ2-2; tentatively, D is TRBD1 or TRBD2 (7 bases each). The CDR3 is 14 residues long. Germline CDR1 reads MNHEY; CDR2 reads SVGAGI. V was cut by 5 bases and J by 3 bases, with 10 bases left in between. CDR3 residues: CASSQGGDTGELFF. CDR3 bases: TGTGCCAGCAGTCAGGGGGGGGACACCGGGGAGCTGTTTTTT.

This rearrangement joins TRBV11-2 to TRBJ2-7; a possible D gene is TRBD2 (5 bases). V dropped 2 bases and J dropped 6 bases, with 14 bases sitting between them. This CDR3 is built from 14 residues. CDR1 is SGHAT and CDR2 is FQNNGV in the germline V gene. CDR3 DNA sequence: TGTGCCAGCAGCTTACGGCGGGCTGCCGTCGAGCAGTACTTC. It encodes CASSLRRAAVEQYF.

The chain has TRBV27 and TRBJ2-1; possible D gene TRBD2, 5 bases. The CDR3 extends over 13 amino acids. V was pared by 2 bases and J by 9 bases, with 11 bases between. Germline V gives CDR1 MNHEY, CDR2 SMNVEV (reference sequence). The CDR3 coding sequence is TGTGCCAGCAGTTTAGGAGGACCCCGTGAGCAGTTCTTC. Translated, it gives CASSLGGPREQFF.

The chain links TRBV4-1 to TRBJ2-2; 10 bases are a match to TRBD2. This CDR3 is built from 16 residues. With V trimmed by 5 bases and J by 5 bases, 8 bases remained unmatched. Germline CDR1 and CDR2: MGHRA and YSYEKL. CDR3 nucleotides: TGCGCCAGCAGCTCAGGGACGGGACTAGCGACCGGGGAGCTGTTTTTT. Protein: CASSSGTGLATGELFF.

The chain links TRBV6-5 to TRBJ2-1, with TRBD2 matching over 9 bases. The J segment lost 4 bases and the V segment lost 4 bases, leaving 2 bases of the junction unmatched. The CDR3 covers 14 residues. CDR1 and CDR2 (germline): MNHEY, SVGAGI. The CDR3 DNA reads as TGTGCCAGCAGTTGGAGCGGGAGGTACAATGAGCAGTTCTTC. Protein: CASSWSGRYNEQFF.

The CDR3 DNA sequence: TGTGCCAGCAGTTTGAAACAGGGGTCCGACTCCTACGAGCAGTACTTC. Encoded protein: CASSLKQGSDSYEQYF. This chain uses TRBV28 with TRBJ2-7; 7 bases match TRBD1. The CDR3 contains 16 residues. The ends lost 3 bases at V and 0 bases at J; junction bases unmatched: 8. Germline values: CDR1 MDHEN, CDR2 SYDVKM.

This chain connects TRBV19 to TRBJ2-2, with unresolved D. V lost 3 bases to trimming and J lost 6 bases, with 5 bases between them. This CDR3 has 12 amino acids. Germline V lookup: CDR1 LNHDA, CDR2 SQIVND (reference sequence). CDR3 protein: CASSIGPGELFF. CDR3 DNA sequence: TGTGCCAGTAGTATTGGGCCCGGGGAGCTGTTTTTT. Based on the CDR3 plus reference TRBV19 and TRBJ2-2, the full variable domain is DGGITQSPKYLFRKEGQNVTLSCEQNLNHDAMYWYRQDPGQGLRLIYYSQIVNDFQKGDIAEGYSVSREKKESFPLTVTSAQKNPTAFYLCASSIGPGELFFGEGSRLTVL.

The gene calls are TRBV11-2 and TRBJ1-5; TRBD1 might be the D (6 bases). Germline V CDR1 and CDR2: SGHAT, FQNNGV. Trimming stripped 0 bases from V and 2 bases from J, with 20 bases between. The CDR3 runs to 19 residues. For the CDR3, the DNA is TGTGCCAGCAGCTTAGATCCCCACGCGGAACAGGGCGGCAATCAGCCCCAGCATTTT. Translation gives CASSLDPHAEQGGNQPQHF. The whole variable domain, filled in from reference TRBV11-2 and TRBJ1-5, reads EAGVAQSPRYKIIEKRQSVAFWCNPISGHATLYWYQQILGQGPKLLIQFQNNGVVDDSQLPKDRFSAERLKGVDSTLKIQPAKLEDSAVYLCASSLDPHAEQGGNQPQHFGDGTRLSIL.

V gene TRBV9 combines with J gene TRBJ2-1, with TRBD2 matching 13 bases. Per germline, CDR1 SGDLS and CDR2 YYNGEE. The V and J ends lost 4 bases and 10 bases, in that order; junction bases with no gene match: 11. The CDR3 sequence is 16 residues long. The CDR3 nucleotides read TGTGCCAGCAGCTCCGGACTAGCGGGAGCGGTCAGGGAGCAGTTCTTC. Its translation: CASSSGLAGAVREQFF.

The chain links TRBV28 to TRBJ2-2, with D perhaps TRBD1 (5 bases). With 6 bases removed from V and 3 bases from J, the gap between germline ends came to 11 bases. The CDR3 totals 14 residues. Germline values: CDR1 MDHEN, CDR2 SYDVKM. The CDR3 protein is CASSQDRDTGELFF. The CDR3 DNA reads TGTGCCAGCAGCCAAGACAGAGACACCGGGGAGCTGTTTTTT.

The V call is TRBV10-3, the J call TRBJ2-3; 8 bases line up with TRBD1. The CDR3 totals 21 residues. J was trimmed by 6 bases and V by 2 bases; bases with no gene match: 25. The germline V gene encodes CDR1 ENHRY and CDR2 SYGVKD. CDR3 residues: CAISELTGGGTGTGPSDTQYF. CDR3 DNA sequence: TGTGCCATCAGTGAGCTCACTGGAGGGGGGACCGGGACAGGCCCCTCCGATACGCAGTATTTT.

The J gene is TRBJ1-4, the V gene TRBV27; TRBD1 matches 7 bases. Trimming took 0 bases from V and 4 from J; bases not matched to a gene: 17. CDR3 length: 20 amino acids. The V gene's germline CDR1 is MNHEY and CDR2 SMNVEV (reference sequence). Here the CDR3 DNA reads TGTGCCAGCAGTTTATCCCCAGTCTCTTTCGAGGGGGCGAATAATGAAAAACTGTTTTTT. Its translation is CASSLSPVSFEGANNEKLFF.

This chain connects TRBV16 to TRBJ1-1; D remains ambiguous. Germline V gene data show CDR1 as KGHSY and CDR2 as FQNENV. V was trimmed by 5 bases and J by 3 bases, leaving 13 bases between them. The CDR3 contains 14 residues. Here the CDR3 DNA reads TGTGCCAGCAGCTTAGGCAGTTGGGACACTGAAGCTTTCTTT. As protein: CASSLGSWDTEAFF.

This clone was seen a handful of times. V and J are TRBV11-2 and TRBJ1-1, with a possible D match to TRBD1 (5 bases). The germline V gene has CDR1 SGHAT and CDR2 FQNNGV. The V and J ends lost 6 bases and 4 bases respectively, with 12 bases between them. The CDR3 runs to 13 residues. CDR3 loop: CASRLGPSTEAFF. The CDR3 DNA follows: TGTGCCAGCAGACTGGGGCCCAGCACTGAAGCTTTCTTT.

The chain combines TRBV12-5 with TRBJ1-5; D ambiguous. V lost 1 base to trimming and J lost 4 bases, with 5 bases between them. CDR1 LGHNT and CDR2 FRNRAP come from the germline V gene. This CDR3 is built from 13 residues. This CDR3 is CASGLGTNQPQHF. The CDR3, as DNA: TGTGCTAGTGGTTTGGGAACAAATCAGCCCCAGCATTTT.

The genes are TRBV4-2 and TRBJ2-1; the D call may be TRBD1 or TRBD2 (5 bases each). V was trimmed by 4 bases and J by 10 bases, leaving 41 bases between them. The CDR3 extends over 22 amino acids. In germline, CDR1 is LGHNA, CDR2 YNFKEQ. The CDR3 sequence is CASSRSSTRDHFQYVVRSEQFF. The CDR3 region has the DNA TGTGCCAGCAGCCGCTCATCAACAAGGGACCATTTCCAATACGTGGTTCGGAGCGAGCAGTTCTTC.

V is TRBV27 and J is TRBJ1-1; TRBD1 is a possible D gene (6 bases). Germline V gives CDR1 MNHEY, CDR2 SMNVEV (reference sequence). V was shortened by 2 bases and J by 1 base, with 11 bases between the two germline ends. The CDR3 has 15 amino acids. CDR3 residues: CASSLAGAQNTEAFF. The CDR3 nucleotides read TGTGCCAGCAGTTTAGCGGGGGCCCAGAACACTGAAGCTTTCTTT.

The V call is TRBV19, the J call TRBJ2-1; D may match TRBD1 or TRBD2 (5 bases each). The CDR3 covers 16 residues. Per germline, CDR1 LNHDA and CDR2 SQIVND (reference sequence). Trimming cost V 5 bases and J 8 bases, with 22 bases left between them. The CDR3 nucleotides read TGTGCCAGTAGTGCCTCCCAGGGAGAGGGAGTCGATGAGCAGTTCTTC. Protein product: CASSASQGEGVDEQFF.

This chain uses TRBV29-1 with TRBJ1-3; D remains unclear. The CDR3 runs to 17 residues. Trimming took 4 bases from V and 3 from J, leaving 22 bases between them. CDR1 SQVTM and CDR2 ANQGSEA come from the germline V gene. For the CDR3, the DNA is TGCAGCGTTGGCGGGTTGGGCAGCCCAGACCATGGAAACACCATATATTTT. It is translated as CSVGGLGSPDHGNTIYF.

This chain uses TRBV10-2 with TRBJ1-1, with 8 bases identical to TRBD1. Trimming took 10 bases from V and 5 from J; bases not matched to a gene: 6. Looked up from germline, CDR1 is WSHSY and CDR2 is SAAADI. The CDR3 is made up of 12 amino acids. The CDR3 protein is CATGQGGTEAFF. The DNA for the CDR3 is TGCGCCACAGGACAGGGTGGAACTGAAGCTTTCTTT.

The chain has TRBV15 and TRBJ1-1, with D possibly matching TRBD1 (5 bases). The V and J ends lost 5 bases and 0 bases respectively, with 19 bases between them. The CDR3 consists of 17 residues. The germline gives CDR1 LNHNV, CDR2 YYDKDF (reference sequence). As DNA, the CDR3 is TGTGCCACCAGCCCCGGAGCAGGGCAAGCCCTGAACACTGAAGCTTTCTTT. Translated, it gives CATSPGAGQALNTEAFF.

The rearrangement links TRBV9 to TRBJ2-1, with D possibly called TRBD1 or TRBD2 (5 bases each). The germline V gene encodes CDR1 SGDLS and CDR2 YYNGEE. Trimming removed 4 bases at V and 7 bases at J, with 15 bases between. This CDR3 region has 14 residues. CDR3 protein: CASSYPGRENEQFF. CDR3 DNA sequence: TGTGCCAGCAGCTACCCGGGACGTGAGAATGAGCAGTTCTTC.

V is TRBV6-6 and J is TRBJ2-7; perhaps TRBD2 as D (5 bases). The V and J ends lost 3 bases and 3 bases respectively, with 12 bases between them. This CDR3 is built from 14 residues. CDR1 MNHNY and CDR2 SVGAGI come from the germline V gene (reference sequence). The CDR3 reads CASSYRTGFYEQYF. CDR3 DNA: TGTGCCAGCAGTTATCGGACGGGGTTCTACGAGCAGTACTTC.

The chain uses TRBV7-9 and TRBJ1-3; no definite D call. CDR1 and CDR2 (germline): SEHNR, FQNEAQ (reference sequence). V shed 5 bases and J shed 3 bases, with 14 bases lying between them. This CDR3 is built from 15 residues. The CDR3 coding sequence is TGTGCCAGCAGCCACATGCGGTGGGGTGGAAACACCATATATTTT. It translates to CASSHMRWGGNTIYF. Drawing the rest from reference TRBV7-9 and TRBJ1-3, the complete variable domain is DTGVSQNPRHKITKRGQNVTFRCDPISEHNRLYWYRQTLGQGPEFLTYFQNEAQLEKSRLLSDRFSAERPKGSFSTLEIQRTEQGDSAMYLCASSHMRWGGNTIYFGEGSWLTVV.

The V call is TRBV7-6, the J call TRBJ2-1; D possibly corresponds to TRBD1 (6 bases). Germline CDR1 reads SGHVS; CDR2 reads FNYEAQ. CDR3 length equals 14 residues. Trimming removed 6 bases from V and 7 bases from J, with 16 bases in between. The CDR3 DNA reads as TGTGCCAGCAGTCACCGCAGGGGTGATAATGAGCAGTTCTTC. Amino acid sequence: CASSHRRGDNEQFF.